The T cell receptor (beta chain) under discussion was sequenced for a study of vaccination and CD4 T cells after COVID-19. Described treatment: roughly 11-day PBMC culture with coronavirus spike peptide pools or control peptides (ViraFEST assay). Cultured CD4+ T cell DNA was sequenced using the Oncomine TCR Beta short-read assay. TCRdb fed the PCR reads into MiXCR, producing one record per CDR3 protein. The sample has roughly 24,000 distinct CDR3 sequences; about 41% are singletons. This clonotype has more than one count but fewer than ten. Antigen specificity is unknown. Sequences were obtained from CD4+ T cells from blood, cultured in vitro. The clonotype originates from a human donor who had recovered from COVID-19.

CDR3 loop: CASRPTSGKPGGNEQFF. In DNA form, the CDR3 reads TGTGCCAGCAGGCCGACTAGCGGGAAACCTGGTGGTAATGAGCAGTTCTTC. The V call is TRBV6-2 or TRBV6-3, the J call TRBJ2-1; TRBD2 matches 11 bases. This CDR3 has 17 residues. J lost 7 bases, V lost 6 bases, and 14 bases had no gene match. CDR1 is MNHEY, CDR2 SVGEGT, per germline.